This is a list of T cell receptor beta chains from one sample in a study of shared clonotypes between healthy human individuals. Method: immunoSEQ multiplex PCR; TCRdb's copy keeps in-frame clones and lacks some. The sample lists 600,000 to 800,000 clones; approximately 72% were seen once. Sequencing was carried out using memory CD4+ T cells sorted from blood. These receptors were obtained from a woman between 25 and 40 years old in good health. The conserved cysteine and the conserved F or W are not part of the CDR3 here. Some rows mark clone size as missing; the rest say once, few, many or name a class of expanded clone.

clone_size	v_call	j_call	cdr3_aa
-	TRBV6-5	TRBJ2-4	ASSQSKAKNIQY
-	TRBV19	TRBJ1-2	ASSPGPTHNYGYT
-	TRBV19	TRBJ2-2	ASSTSGTAGFGLFTGELF
-	TRBV5-6	TRBJ1-2	ASSPGAYGYT
-	TRBV5-1	TRBJ2-1	ASSFSTAGQSYNEQF
-	TRBV5-6	TRBJ2-7	ASSNRGSYEQY
-	TRBV2	TRBJ2-7	ASNRVDATDEQY
-	TRBV7-8	TRBJ2-1	ASNHFGPSEQF
-	TRBV6-5	TRBJ2-1	ASSYSDKGSYNEQF
-	TRBV28	TRBJ2-7	ASRPRGQSYEQY
-	TRBV18	TRBJ2-1	ASSPYISSGIDNEQF
-	TRBV10-3	TRBJ2-7	AISFHGLEQY
-	TRBV7-9	TRBJ2-3	ASSLEPGLAGVFTDTQY
few	TRBV5-1	TRBJ2-2	ASSLDLNTGELF
-	TRBV4-2	TRBJ2-3	ASSPFTSGRTDTQY
-	TRBV7-2	TRBJ1-6	ASSLQGYNSPLH
-	TRBV5-1	TRBJ2-1	ASSAQGNSYNEQF
-	TRBV5-1	TRBJ2-7	ASSLGVPYEQY
many	TRBV19	TRBJ2-7	ASSLAGGPDEQY
once	TRBV11-2	TRBJ2-2	ASSPERVTGELF
-	TRBV20-1	TRBJ1-2	SARAGGYT
-	TRBV2	TRBJ1-5	ASSEALGVAQH
-	TRBV5-6	TRBJ2-7	ASSLQGGLNYEQY
few	TRBV28	TRBJ1-3	ASSFGETGANSGNTIY
-	TRBV27	TRBJ2-5	ASSLVSYGTQY
-	TRBV5-4	TRBJ2-7	ASSLGSGSVPEQY
-	TRBV27	TRBJ1-1	VAGTEAF
-	TRBV11-2	TRBJ2-2	ASSLGNGGRDTGELF
-	TRBV28	TRBJ2-2	ASREWGGTANTGELF
-	TRBV27	TRBJ1-5	ASRPPGRGPNQPQH
-	TRBV5-5	TRBJ1-5	ASSSWNQAQH
-	TRBV28	TRBJ2-7	ASSAGRSYEQY
-	TRBV20-1	TRBJ2-7	SASTPYEQY
-	TRBV27	TRBJ2-7	ASMSLSSRGGEQY
-	TRBV5-6	TRBJ1-2	ASSLPGTGSAYGYT
-	TRBV19	TRBJ2-7	ASSIDVGDSYEQY
few	TRBV14	TRBJ1-3	ASSQDGDTIY
-	TRBV6-6	TRBJ2-1	ASRQITGEYGEQF
-	TRBV6-5	TRBJ2-7	ASRDPGTGNYEQY
-	TRBV18	TRBJ2-1	ASSSGQGSYNEQF
many	TRBV6-4	TRBJ2-2	ASSETSGSTGELF
-	TRBV10-3	TRBJ2-1	AISDKEGYEQF
-	TRBV11-2	TRBJ2-7	ASKREHATYEQY
-	TRBV6-6	TRBJ1-2	ASSRQGKSGYT
-	TRBV18	TRBJ2-1	ASSPSGTRGYNEQF
-	TRBV28	TRBJ2-2	ASSPFWESNIAGELF
-	TRBV19	TRBJ2-1	ASSIGLIRGEQF
-	TRBV29-1	TRBJ2-2	SVAAGGHTGELF
-	TRBV28	TRBJ2-6	ASSLWGLAGNSGANVLT
-	TRBV10-3	TRBJ2-1	AISELASYNEQF
once	TRBV5-1	TRBJ2-1	ASSPPGGRAANEQF
-	TRBV5-8	TRBJ1-1	ASSLLGRGVGYTEAF